The clone carrying this TCR beta chain appeared a few times. These data are taken from a study of PD-1 blockade in classical Hodgkin lymphoma. This CDR3 is 15 amino acids long. V gave up 5 bases and J gave up 5 bases, with 19 bases separating them. Germline values: CDR1 SGHAT, CDR2 FQNNGV. The data were produced by immunoSEQ multiplex PCR, yet TCRdb's version contains in-frame clones alone and is incomplete. This sample has 75,000 to 100,000 clones, with around four fifths found just once. Each patient's relapse followed autologous stem cell transplantation, and brentuximab vedotin exposure varied. Material: peripheral blood mononuclear cells (PBMCs), obtained at baseline. This clonotype was sampled from a human donor with classical Hodgkin lymphoma. The gene calls are TRBV11-2 and TRBJ2-7; TRBD2 is a possible D gene (6 bases). DNA of the CDR3: TGTGCCAGCAGCCTCCGCCCGGGAGAGGGTGACGAGCAGTACTTC. Protein product: CASSLRPGEGDEQYF.